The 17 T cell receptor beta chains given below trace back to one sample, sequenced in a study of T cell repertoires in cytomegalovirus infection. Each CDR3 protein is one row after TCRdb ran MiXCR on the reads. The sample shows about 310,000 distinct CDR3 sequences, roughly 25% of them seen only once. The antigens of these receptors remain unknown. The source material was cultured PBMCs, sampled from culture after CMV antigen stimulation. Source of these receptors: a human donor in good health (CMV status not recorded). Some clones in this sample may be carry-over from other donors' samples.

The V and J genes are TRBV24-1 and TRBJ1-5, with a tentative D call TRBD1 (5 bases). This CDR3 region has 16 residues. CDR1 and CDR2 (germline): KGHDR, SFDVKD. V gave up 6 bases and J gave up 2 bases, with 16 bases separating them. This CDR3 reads CATSPGGTIGNQPQHF. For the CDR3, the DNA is TGTGCCACCAGTCCGGGGGGGACTATCGGCAATCAGCCCCAGCATTTT.

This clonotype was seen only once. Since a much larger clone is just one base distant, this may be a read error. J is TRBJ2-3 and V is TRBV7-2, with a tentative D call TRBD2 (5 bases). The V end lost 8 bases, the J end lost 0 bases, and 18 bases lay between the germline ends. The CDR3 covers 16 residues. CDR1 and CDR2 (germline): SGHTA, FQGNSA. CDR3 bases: TGTGCCAGCGGCTCCGCAGCGGTTCCTAGCACAGATACGCAGTATTTT. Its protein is CASGSAAVPSTDTQYF. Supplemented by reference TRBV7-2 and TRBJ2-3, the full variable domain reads GAGVSQSPSNKVTEKGKDVELRCDPISGHTALYWYRQSLGQGLEFLIYFQGNSAPDKSGLPSDRFSAERTGGSVSTLTIQRTQQEDSAVYLCASGSAAVPSTDTQYFGPGTRLTVL.

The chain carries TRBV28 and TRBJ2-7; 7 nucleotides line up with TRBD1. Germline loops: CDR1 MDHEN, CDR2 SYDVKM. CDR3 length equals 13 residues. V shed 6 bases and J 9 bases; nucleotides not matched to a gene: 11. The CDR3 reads CASRGGRGGAQYV. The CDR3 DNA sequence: TGTGCCAGCAGAGGGGGCAGGGGTGGTGCGCAGTACGTC.

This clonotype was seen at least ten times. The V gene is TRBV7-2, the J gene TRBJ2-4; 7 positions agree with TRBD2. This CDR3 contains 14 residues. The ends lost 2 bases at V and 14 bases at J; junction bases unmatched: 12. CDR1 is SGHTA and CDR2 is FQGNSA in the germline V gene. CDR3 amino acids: CASSLYREAPSKYF. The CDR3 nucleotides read TGTGCCAGCAGCTTATACCGGGAGGCCCCCTCAAAGTACTTC.

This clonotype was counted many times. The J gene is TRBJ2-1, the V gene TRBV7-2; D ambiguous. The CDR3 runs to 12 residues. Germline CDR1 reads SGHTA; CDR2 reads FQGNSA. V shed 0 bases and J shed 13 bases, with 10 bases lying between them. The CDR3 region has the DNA TGTGCCAGCAGCTTAGCGTTCCCTGCCCAGTTCTTC. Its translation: CASSLAFPAQFF.

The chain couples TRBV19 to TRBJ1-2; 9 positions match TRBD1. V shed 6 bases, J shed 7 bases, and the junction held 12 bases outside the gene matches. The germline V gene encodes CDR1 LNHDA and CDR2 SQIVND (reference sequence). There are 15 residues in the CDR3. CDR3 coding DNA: TGTGCCAGTAGGGACAGGGGCATACGAACTGCTGGCTACACCTTC. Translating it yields CASRDRGIRTAGYTF.

CDR3 sequence (DNA): TGCAGTGTTAGGCATGTAGGGCGTCAGGGCTACACCTTC. Translating it yields CSVRHVGRQGYTF. This chain uses TRBV20-1 with TRBJ1-2; no clear D gene. Germline CDR1 DFQATT, CDR2 SNEGSKA (reference sequence). CDR3 length equals 13 residues. The germline V and J ends were trimmed by 7 bases and 8 bases, with 20 bases remaining between them.

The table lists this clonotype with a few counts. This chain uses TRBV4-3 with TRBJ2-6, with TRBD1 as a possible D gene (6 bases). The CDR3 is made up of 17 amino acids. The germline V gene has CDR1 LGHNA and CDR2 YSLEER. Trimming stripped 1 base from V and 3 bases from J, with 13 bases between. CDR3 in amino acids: CASSQVTGIRGANVLTF. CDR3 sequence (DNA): TGCGCCAGCAGCCAAGTTACAGGGATTCGTGGGGCCAACGTCCTGACTTTC.

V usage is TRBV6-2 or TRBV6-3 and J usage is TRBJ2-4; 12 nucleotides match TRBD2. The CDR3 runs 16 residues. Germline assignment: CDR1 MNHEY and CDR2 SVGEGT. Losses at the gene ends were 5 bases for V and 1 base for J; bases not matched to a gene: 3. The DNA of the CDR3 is TGTGCCAGCAGTCGCCTAGCGGGGGGGGCCAAAAACATTCAGTACTTC. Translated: CASSRLAGGAKNIQYF.

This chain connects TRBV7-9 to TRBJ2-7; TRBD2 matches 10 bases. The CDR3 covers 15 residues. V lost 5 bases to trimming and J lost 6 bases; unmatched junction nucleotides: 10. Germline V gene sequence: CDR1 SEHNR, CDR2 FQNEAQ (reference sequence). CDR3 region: CASSPPAGGRIEQYF. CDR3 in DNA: TGTGCCAGCAGCCCCCCAGCGGGAGGGAGGATCGAGCAGTACTTC.

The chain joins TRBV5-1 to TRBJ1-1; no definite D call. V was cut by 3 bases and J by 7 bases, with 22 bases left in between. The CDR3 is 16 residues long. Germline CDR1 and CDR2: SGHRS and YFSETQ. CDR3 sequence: CASSSEPESINREAFF. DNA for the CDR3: TGCGCCAGCAGCTCAGAGCCGGAGTCCATCAACCGTGAAGCTTTCTTT.

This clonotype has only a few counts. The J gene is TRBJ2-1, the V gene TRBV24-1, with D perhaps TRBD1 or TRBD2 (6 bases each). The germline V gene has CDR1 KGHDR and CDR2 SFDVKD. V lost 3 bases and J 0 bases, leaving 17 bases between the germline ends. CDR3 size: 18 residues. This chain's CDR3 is CATSDPPGGQSSYNEQFF. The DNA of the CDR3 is TGTGCCACCAGTGATCCGCCTGGGGGGCAAAGCTCCTACAATGAGCAGTTCTTC.

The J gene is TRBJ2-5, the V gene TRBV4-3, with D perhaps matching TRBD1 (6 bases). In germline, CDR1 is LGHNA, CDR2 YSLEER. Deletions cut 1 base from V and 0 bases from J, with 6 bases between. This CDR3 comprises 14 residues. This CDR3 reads CASSQGTDQETQYF. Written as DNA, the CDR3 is TGCGCCAGCAGCCAAGGGACAGACCAAGAGACCCAGTACTTC.

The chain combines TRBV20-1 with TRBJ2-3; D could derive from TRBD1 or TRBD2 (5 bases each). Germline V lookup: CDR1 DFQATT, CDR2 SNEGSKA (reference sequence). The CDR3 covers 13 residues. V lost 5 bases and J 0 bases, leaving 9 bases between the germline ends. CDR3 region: CSADRDSTDTQYF. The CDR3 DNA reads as TGCAGTGCTGACCGGGACAGCACAGATACGCAGTATTTT.

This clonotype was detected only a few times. The CDR3 here is CASSFHSRQGSTDTQYF. CDR3 nucleotides: TGCGCCAGCAGCTTCCACTCACGACAGGGGTCCACAGATACGCAGTATTTT. This chain links TRBV5-1 with TRBJ2-3; TRBD1 matches at 8 bases. CDR1 SGHRS and CDR2 YFSETQ come from the germline V gene. The CDR3 contains 17 residues. The V and J ends lost 2 bases and 2 bases, in that order; junction bases with no gene match: 10.

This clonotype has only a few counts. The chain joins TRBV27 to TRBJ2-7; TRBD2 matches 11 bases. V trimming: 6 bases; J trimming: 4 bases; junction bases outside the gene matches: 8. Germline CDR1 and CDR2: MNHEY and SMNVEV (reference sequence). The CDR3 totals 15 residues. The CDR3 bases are TGTGCCAGCAGCAGCATACTAGCGGGAGCTTACGAGCAGTACTTC. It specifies CASSSILAGAYEQYF.

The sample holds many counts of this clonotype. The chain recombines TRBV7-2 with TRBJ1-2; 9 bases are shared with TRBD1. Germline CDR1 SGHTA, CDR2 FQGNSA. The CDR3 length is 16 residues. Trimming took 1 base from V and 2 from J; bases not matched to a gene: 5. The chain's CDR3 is CASSLEYRGLNYGYTF. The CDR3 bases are TGTGCCAGCAGCTTAGAATACAGGGGGCTGAACTATGGCTACACCTTC.